The subject of this entry is one TCR beta chain. This entry is derived from a study of blood T cell repertoires in COVID-19. About the study: The United States, Italy and Spain supplied acute and convalescent COVID-19 samples. T cells, B-cell-depleted T cells, or PBMCs supplied cDNA or gDNA.

Followed over time, Seattle patients had been enrolled while infection was active. The authors' processing: Quantification of nucleated cells was approximated via reference gene primer amplification. The protocol was immunoSEQ multiplex PCR, while the TCRdb copy is restricted to in-frame clones and leaves out a portion. V and J calls and clone size follow that table, whereas D and trimming were derived from the DNA. This sample carries 350,000 or so clones, about 91% of them seen once, and the ten largest clones take 1.5% to 2%. After removal of 1 base from V and 10 bases from J, the junction contained 13 bases not matched to a gene. CDR1 is SGHDT, CDR2 YYEEEE, per germline. This CDR3 comprises 16 residues.

The receptor's source is a woman aged 25-40 years with COVID-19, enrolled during active disease. The source material was peripheral blood. The chain has TRBV5-6 and TRBJ1-4; 7 nucleotides line up with TRBD1. CDR3 in amino acids: CASSLFLPQGSAKLFF. The CDR3 nucleotides read TGTGCCAGCAGCTTGTTTCTGCCACAGGGGAGCGCAAAACTGTTTTTT.